These 12 T cell receptor beta chains share one sample of origin, sequenced in a study of cytomegalovirus exposure and HLA in healthy donors. The table came from immunoSEQ multiplex PCR; TCRdb's copy has only in-frame clones and leaves some out. This sample has roughly 49,000 clones, with 90% to 95% found just once. Sequenced input: PBMCs. The receptors shown here come from a woman aged 18 to 35 in good health and CMV-seropositive.

V usage is TRBV6-4 and J usage is TRBJ2-3, with TRBD2 matching 7 bases. Looked up from germline, CDR1 is MRHNA and CDR2 is SNTAGT. V gave up 2 bases and J gave up 0 bases; unmatched junction bases: 2. The CDR3 loop spans 15 amino acids. The CDR3 DNA follows: TGTGCCAGCAGTGACGGCGGGAGTAGCACAGATACGCAGTATTTT. Translated, it gives CASSDGGSSTDTQYF.

The CDR3 region has the DNA TGTGCCAGCAGTTTGGGACAGCTAAACACTGAAGCTTTCTTT. Translating gives CASSLGQLNTEAFF. This chain joins TRBV6-5 and TRBJ1-1; 7 bases align to TRBD1. Germline V lookup: CDR1 MNHEY, CDR2 SVGAGI. Unmatched junction bases numbered 4, after V lost 4 bases and J lost 2 bases. The CDR3 has 14 residues.

This chain joins TRBV7-2 and TRBJ1-5; D gene uncertain. Trimming took 3 bases from V and 11 from J, leaving 11 bases between them. Germline CDR1 reads SGHTA; CDR2 reads FQGNSA. CDR3 length: 12 amino acids. The CDR3 DNA sequence: TGTGCCAGCAGCTTGTCGGGGTCCGCCCAGCATTTT. Translating gives CASSLSGSAQHF.

The J gene is TRBJ2-2, the V gene TRBV9; D is perhaps TRBD2 (6 bases). The V and J ends lost 4 bases and 7 bases respectively, with 17 bases between them. This CDR3 spans 15 amino acids. Germline V gene sequence: CDR1 SGDLS, CDR2 YYNGEE. The CDR3 DNA sequence: TGTGCCAGCAGCTTTCTGGCGGGATCGAGCGGGGAGCTGTTTTTT. It specifies CASSFLAGSSGELFF.

The gene calls are TRBV9 and TRBJ2-1, with TRBD1 matching 8 bases. Looked up from germline, CDR1 is SGDLS and CDR2 is YYNGEE. There are 18 residues in the CDR3. The V segment lost 0 bases and the J segment 2 bases; nucleotides outside the gene matches: 10. The CDR3 region has the DNA TGTGCCAGCAGCGTAGACCGAGGGACAGGACTTCCCTACAATGAGCAGTTCTTC. Translated, it gives CASSVDRGTGLPYNEQFF.

In its sample, this clone was seen once. The genes are TRBV5-1 and TRBJ1-1, with D tentatively TRBD1 (5 bases). The CDR3 runs to 14 residues. V shed 0 bases and J shed 1 base, with 7 bases lying between them. Germline loops: CDR1 SGHRS, CDR2 YFSETQ. CDR3 in amino acids: CASSLGGANTEAFF. CDR3 bases: TGCGCCAGCAGCTTGGGTGGGGCGAACACTGAAGCTTTCTTT.

The chain couples TRBV11-2 to TRBJ1-1, with D hard to call. The CDR3 extends over 13 amino acids. The germline V and J ends were trimmed by 0 bases and 3 bases, with 5 bases remaining between them. Germline CDR1 SGHAT, CDR2 FQNNGV. The CDR3 DNA is TGTGCCAGCAGCTTAGACACTGACACTGAAGCTTTCTTT. Amino acids: CASSLDTDTEAFF.

The genes are TRBV5-1 and TRBJ2-7; D call uncertain. Germline values: CDR1 SGHRS, CDR2 YFSETQ. The CDR3 sequence is 12 residues long. The ends were cut back, 2 bases at V and 6 bases at J, with 9 bases in the middle. The CDR3 loop is CASSFFPGEQYF. In DNA form, the CDR3 reads TGCGCCAGCAGCTTTTTCCCGGGCGAGCAGTACTTC.

The V and J genes are TRBV28 and TRBJ1-1, with D unclear. Germline CDR1 is MDHEN and CDR2 is SYDVKM. The CDR3 has 14 amino acids. The V and J ends lost 1 base and 4 bases respectively, with 10 bases between them. The chain's CDR3 is CASSLFSPPTEAFF. The CDR3 bases are TGTGCCAGCAGTTTATTTTCCCCTCCCACTGAAGCTTTCTTT. Drawing the rest from reference TRBV28 and TRBJ1-1, the complete variable domain is DVKVTQSSRYLVKRTGEKVFLECVQDMDHENMFWYRQDPGLGLRLIYFSYDVKMKEKGDIPEGYSVSREKKERFSLILESASTNQTSMYLCASSLFSPPTEAFFGQGTRLTVV.

The CDR3 loop is CASWDRANTEAFF. CDR3 DNA sequence: TGTGCCAGTTGGGACAGGGCGAACACTGAAGCTTTCTTT. This sequence joins TRBV11-2 and TRBJ1-1; 9 bases agree with TRBD1. This CDR3 comprises 13 residues. Germline CDR1 SGHAT, CDR2 FQNNGV. V dropped 9 bases and J dropped 1; count of bases not matched to a gene: 3.

The chain carries TRBV9 and TRBJ2-1; D perhaps matches TRBD1 (6 bases). Germline V CDR1 and CDR2: SGDLS, YYNGEE. Deletions cut 7 bases from V and 3 bases from J, with 14 bases between. The CDR3 consists of 14 residues. CDR3 amino acids: CASASGQNYNEQFF. The CDR3, as DNA: TGTGCCAGCGCGTCCGGACAGAACTACAATGAGCAGTTCTTC.

This rearrangement joins TRBV6-1 to TRBJ2-7; weak D call: TRBD1 (6 bases). Germline loops: CDR1 MNHNS, CDR2 SASEGT. The germline V and J ends were trimmed by 7 bases and 5 bases, with 18 bases remaining between them. The CDR3 is 14 amino acids. CDR3 residues: CASKGPGVADEQYF. CDR3 nucleotides: TGTGCCAGCAAAGGACCAGGGGTCGCTGACGAGCAGTACTTC.